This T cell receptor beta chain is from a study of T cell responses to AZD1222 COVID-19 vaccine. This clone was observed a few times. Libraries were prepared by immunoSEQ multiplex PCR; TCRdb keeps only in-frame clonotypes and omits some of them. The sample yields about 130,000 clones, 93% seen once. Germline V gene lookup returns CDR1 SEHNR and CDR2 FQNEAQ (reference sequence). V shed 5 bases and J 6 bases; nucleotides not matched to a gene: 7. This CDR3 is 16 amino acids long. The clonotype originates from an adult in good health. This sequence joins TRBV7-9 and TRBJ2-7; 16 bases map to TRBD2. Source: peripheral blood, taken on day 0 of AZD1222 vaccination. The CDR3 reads CASSRRGLAGGVEQYF. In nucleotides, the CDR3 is TGTGCCAGCAGCCGACGGGGACTAGCGGGAGGGGTCGAGCAGTACTTC.